This T cell receptor beta chain stems from a study of response to subunit inactivated influenza vaccine (dated by TCRdb to the late 2010s). Describing the broader study: Deep quantitative T cell receptor repertoire profiling was used in the study to track responses to a trivalent subunit inactivated influenza vaccine. The investigation overall reported the following: According to the authors, only a limited number of new T cells may be recruited by each seasonal influenza vaccination.

Trimming takes 3 bases from V and 8 bases from J, and the germline ends sit 23 bases apart. Spanning cysteine to phenylalanine, the CDR3 consists of 17 amino acids. CDR3 DNA is the only sequence kept; it has 51 bases, read in frame from the first base. From a lookup of the germline V gene, CDR1 and CDR2 are SGHTA and FQGNSA. The protocol used for the library was RT-PCR. The sample was run on an Illumina HiSeq 2500. The public reads were reprocessed in TCRdb via fastp at Q25 and MiXCR, keeping in-frame beta chains. When rows share a CDR3 protein, they turn into one entry using the most common DNA and genes. This sample has a few hundred thousand distinct CDR3 sequences in its table, and around 13% of those were observed once. The ten largest clones add up to roughly 10% of the sample. With respect to this clonotype: There is no known antigen for this receptor. No much larger clone is present one base from it, and per-base qualities are unavailable.

The rearranged chain carries TRBV7-2 and TRBJ2-1, with the D gene not confidently named. The TCR originated in a man aged 50-60 years who received an inactivated influenza vaccine. Donor details come from another sample of the same person, matched by shared clones. The input for sequencing was PBMCs from blood, taken approximately 13 days after vaccination. The DNA sequence follows: TGTGCCAGCAGCTTGACCACTCGGGCCTCTTCCCCCCATGAGCAGTTCTTC. This sequence encodes CASSLTTRASSPHEQFF.